The 32 T cell receptor beta chains presented below share a single source sample, sequenced in a study of T cell clones after liver transplantation. Using immunoSEQ multiplex PCR, the repertoire was profiled, and TCRdb retains in-frame clones only, with some absent. This table has roughly 8,800 clones, over 75% appearing once. The material sequenced was CD8+ T cells from blood, taken before liver transplant. The receptor source for this set is a human donor who received a liver transplant.

This clone was seen only a few times. This sequence joins TRBV18 and TRBJ2-7; no firm D call. CDR3 length: 11 amino acids. The germline CDR1 and CDR2 sequences are KGHSH and LQKENI. The V gene lost 2 bases and the J gene lost 5 bases, with 4 bases spanning the gap. This CDR3 reads CASSPGHEQYF. In DNA form, the CDR3 reads TGTGCCAGCTCACCAGGCCACGAGCAGTACTTC.

This sequence joins TRBV11-2 and TRBJ2-4; 9 nucleotides align to TRBD1. There are 14 residues in the CDR3. In germline, CDR1 is SGHAT, CDR2 FQNNGV. Trimming removed 5 bases from V and 5 bases from J; junction bases left unmatched: 4. CDR3 loop: CASSLWDRENIQYF. The CDR3, as DNA: TGTGCCAGCAGCCTATGGGACAGGGAAAACATTCAGTACTTC.

The V and J genes are TRBV7-9 and TRBJ1-1, with D unclear. Germline V gene sequence: CDR1 SEHNR, CDR2 FQNEAQ (reference sequence). This CDR3 spans 13 amino acids. V lost 5 bases and J 5 bases, leaving 12 bases between the germline ends. The CDR3: CASSVAPGTEAFF. CDR3 coding DNA: TGTGCCAGCAGCGTCGCCCCTGGGACTGAAGCTTTCTTT.

The chain has TRBV5-8 and TRBJ2-3, with 10 bases fitting TRBD1. The ends lost 4 bases at V and 2 bases at J; junction bases unmatched: 7. CDR1 is SGHTS, CDR2 YDEGEE, per germline. The CDR3 spans 16 residues. The CDR3 region has the DNA TGTGCCAGCAGCACGGGACAGGGGTATTCCACAGATACGCAGTATTTT. Translated, it gives CASSTGQGYSTDTQYF. The full variable domain, its missing parts supplied by reference TRBV5-8 and TRBJ2-3, is EAGVTQSPTHLIKTRGQQATLRCSPISGHTSVYWYQQALGLGLQFLLWYDEGEERNRGNFPPRFSGRQFPNYSSELNVNALELEDSALYLCASSTGQGYSTDTQYFGPGTRLTVL.

This clone was seen only a few times. The chain employs TRBV2 and TRBJ2-7; TRBD2 matches 7 bases. CDR1 is SNHLY, CDR2 FYNNEI, per germline. This CDR3 region has 15 residues. V shed 6 bases and J 6 bases; nucleotides not matched to a gene: 14. The CDR3 DNA follows: TGTGCCAGCAGCTTAGGAGGGGAGGGGTCCCGCGAGCAGTACTTC. Residues: CASSLGGEGSREQYF.

This chain connects TRBV9 to TRBJ2-3; TRBD2 matches at 15 bases. Germline assignment: CDR1 SGDLS and CDR2 YYNGEE. The CDR3 consists of 18 residues. The V segment lost 0 bases and the J segment 2 bases; nucleotides outside the gene matches: 4. The chain's CDR3 is CASSVVGTSGGYTDTQYF. CDR3 in DNA: TGTGCCAGCAGCGTAGTGGGGACTAGCGGGGGGTACACAGATACGCAGTATTTT.

Worth noting for this clone: Relative to the germline gene, one junction end is altered; a read error may explain this. At the DNA level, this CDR3 is encoded by other sequences in the same sample as well. The CDR3 nucleotides are TGTGCTAGTGGTTTGTGGGGGGACACCATATACTTT. Its protein product is CASGLWGDTIYF. V usage is TRBV12-5 and J usage is TRBJ1-3, with TRBD1 as a possible D gene (6 bases). This CDR3 has 12 residues. Germline V gene lookup returns CDR1 LGHNT and CDR2 FRNRAP.

This clone was counted a single time. CDR3 amino acids: CASSLSSTGLSGTQYF. CDR3 nucleotides: TGTGCCAGCAGTTTATCATCTACAGGTCTCAGTGGGACCCAGTACTTC. This chain uses TRBV27 with TRBJ2-5, with a tentative D call TRBD1 (5 bases). The germline V gene encodes CDR1 MNHEY and CDR2 SMNVEV (reference sequence). Trimming took 0 bases from V and 7 from J, leaving 18 bases between them. The CDR3 length is 16 residues.

The V call is TRBV11-2, the J call TRBJ2-7, with a possible D match to TRBD2 (7 bases). The V end was cut by 0 bases, the J end by 6 bases, with 12 bases between. The CDR3 is 14 residues long. Germline CDR1 and CDR2: SGHAT and FQNNGV. CDR3 loop: CASSLDRGALEQYF. The CDR3 DNA reads as TGTGCCAGCAGCTTAGATCGGGGGGCCCTCGAGCAGTACTTC.

The V gene is TRBV14, the J gene TRBJ1-1; no clear D. CDR3 length: 12 residues. In germline, CDR1 is SGHDN, CDR2 FVKESK. Trimming removed 1 base from V and 9 bases from J, with 9 bases in between. CDR3 loop: CASSQVKTQAFF. CDR3 in DNA: TGTGCCAGCAGCCAAGTGAAAACTCAAGCTTTCTTT.

The V call is TRBV11-3, the J call TRBJ2-7; D remains unclear. This CDR3 has 13 amino acids. Germline CDR1 and CDR2: SGHNT and YENEEA. Trimming cost V 0 bases and J 2 bases, with 5 bases left between them. The CDR3 spells CASSLDSAYEQYF. The CDR3 nucleotides are TGTGCCAGCAGCTTAGATTCGGCCTACGAGCAGTACTTC.

This rearrangement joins TRBV7-9 to TRBJ2-4, with a weak D call TRBD1 (6 bases). Trimming took 5 bases from V and 0 from J, leaving 14 bases between them. Germline CDR1 is SEHNR and CDR2 is FQNEAQ (reference sequence). The CDR3 totals 16 residues. For the CDR3, the DNA is TGTGCCAGCAGCATGGGACACCCAATAGCCAAAAACATTCAGTACTTC. Protein sequence: CASSMGHPIAKNIQYF.

This clone has more than one count but fewer than ten. This chain links TRBV5-8 with TRBJ2-7, with D possibly being TRBD1 (5 bases). Per germline, CDR1 SGHTS and CDR2 YDEGEE. This CDR3 is built from 16 residues. Trimming took off 0 bases at V and 2 bases at J, with 15 bases between the two ends. The chain's CDR3 is CASSLGTTDSPYEQYF. In DNA form, the CDR3 reads TGTGCCAGCAGCTTGGGTACGACAGACTCTCCCTACGAGCAGTACTTC.

This chain connects TRBV5-1 to TRBJ2-3, with D possibly TRBD1 on 6 matching bases. V lost 2 bases to trimming and J lost 6 bases, with 10 bases between them. The CDR3 extends over 13 amino acids. Germline V gene lookup returns CDR1 SGHRS and CDR2 YFSETQ. The DNA of the CDR3 is TGCGCCAGCAGCTTTACAGGGATGGATACGCAGTATTTT. Protein: CASSFTGMDTQYF.

V is TRBV19 and J is TRBJ1-2; D is possibly TRBD1 (5 bases). Trimming took off 1 base at V and 5 bases at J, with 14 bases between the two ends. The CDR3 sequence is 15 residues long. Germline V gene sequence: CDR1 LNHDA, CDR2 SQIVND (reference sequence). DNA for the CDR3: TGTGCCAGTAGTATAGTCCAGCTGCGGGGGTATGGCTACACCTTC. As protein: CASSIVQLRGYGYTF.

The chain is built from TRBV7-9 and TRBJ2-5; 9 positions match TRBD1. V lost 6 bases to trimming and J lost 5 bases; unmatched junction nucleotides: 1. The CDR3 runs to 12 residues. Germline loops: CDR1 SEHNR, CDR2 FQNEAQ (reference sequence). CDR3 loop: CASRGQGETQYF. Here the CDR3 DNA reads TGTGCCAGCAGAGGACAGGGGGAGACCCAGTACTTC. Using reference TRBV7-9 and TRBJ2-5 for the parts outside the CDR3, the full variable domain is DTGVSQNPRHKITKRGQNVTFRCDPISEHNRLYWYRQTLGQGPEFLTYFQNEAQLEKSRLLSDRFSAERPKGSFSTLEIQRTEQGDSAMYLCASRGQGETQYFGPGTRLLVL.

The rearrangement joins TRBV27 to TRBJ2-7; maybe TRBD2 (6 bases). Germline CDR1 and CDR2: MNHEY and SMNVEV (reference sequence). The ends were cut back, 7 bases at V and 7 bases at J, with 23 bases in the middle. This CDR3 is built from 15 residues. The CDR3 DNA sequence: TGTGCCAGCACCTCCTCGGGAGACTCAAGGGGAGAGCAGTACTTC. Translation: CASTSSGDSRGEQYF.

This sequence joins TRBV6-6 and TRBJ2-1; no clear D. CDR3 length: 14 residues. V lost 8 bases and J 5 bases, leaving 16 bases between the germline ends. The germline V gene encodes CDR1 MNHNY and CDR2 SVGAGI (reference sequence). The CDR3 region is CASSTTGTNNEQFF. The DNA of the CDR3 is TGTGCCAGCTCCACTACCGGAACAAACAATGAGCAGTTCTTC.

With regard to this clone: The germline gene is not matched at one end of the junction; a read error may be the cause. The chain couples TRBV7-9 to TRBJ2-7; D is ambiguous. The CDR3 loop spans 11 amino acids. Germline V CDR1 and CDR2: SEHNR, FQNEAQ (reference sequence). The chain's CDR3 is CAISDGYEQYF. In DNA form, the CDR3 reads TGTGCCATCAGCGACGGCTACGAGCAGTACTTC. Full variable domain (missing parts from reference TRBV7-9 and TRBJ2-7): DTGVSQNPRHKITKRGQNVTFRCDPISEHNRLYWYRQTLGQGPEFLTYFQNEAQLEKSRLLSDRFSAERPKGSFSTLEIQRTEQGDSAMYLCAISDGYEQYFGPGTRLTVT.

The V gene is TRBV5-1, the J gene TRBJ2-7, with 9 bases fitting TRBD2. The germline gives CDR1 SGHRS, CDR2 YFSETQ. The V gene end was trimmed by 3 bases and the J gene end by 2 bases; junction bases not matched to a gene: 6. The CDR3 has 15 residues. CDR3 in amino acids: CASSWGLAQAYEQYF. DNA for the CDR3: TGCGCCAGCAGCTGGGGACTAGCCCAAGCCTACGAGCAGTACTTC. The full variable domain, with the rest looked up from reference TRBV5-1 and TRBJ2-7, is KAGVTQTPRYLIKTRGQQVTLSCSPISGHRSVSWYQQTPGQGLQFLFEYFSETQRNKGNFPGRFSGRQFSNSRSEMNVSTLELGDSALYLCASSWGLAQAYEQYFGPGTRLTVT.

This chain uses TRBV7-9 with TRBJ2-7; TRBD1 agrees at 10 bases. CDR1 is SEHNR, CDR2 FQNEAQ, per germline (reference sequence). CDR3 size: 14 residues. Trimming cost V 3 bases and J 3 bases; bases outside gene matches: 2. CDR3 in DNA: TGTGCCAGCAGCTTGGGACAGGGGTACTACGAGCAGTACTTC. Its translation is CASSLGQGYYEQYF. The entire variable domain, with the rest obtained from reference TRBV7-9 and TRBJ2-7, is as follows: DTGVSQNPRHKITKRGQNVTFRCDPISEHNRLYWYRQTLGQGPEFLTYFQNEAQLEKSRLLSDRFSAERPKGSFSTLEIQRTEQGDSAMYLCASSLGQGYYEQYFGPGTRLTVT.

The V call is TRBV7-2, the J call TRBJ2-3, with 10 bases fitting TRBD2. In germline, CDR1 is SGHTA, CDR2 FQGNSA. The CDR3 length is 18 residues. V gave up 6 bases and J gave up 2 bases; unmatched junction bases: 14. The DNA of the CDR3 is TGTGCCAGCAGGATAGCGGGGGGTCCCTCCCGCCTCACAGATACGCAGTATTTT. Protein sequence: CASRIAGGPSRLTDTQYF.

This chain joins TRBV27 and TRBJ2-7, with 8 bases identical to TRBD1. V gave up 4 bases and J gave up 0 bases; unmatched junction bases: 5. The CDR3 has 15 amino acids. Per the germline V gene, CDR1 is MNHEY and CDR2 is SMNVEV (reference sequence). CDR3 loop: CASSWTGLGSYEQYF. CDR3 nucleotide sequence: TGTGCCAGCAGTTGGACAGGGTTGGGCTCCTACGAGCAGTACTTC.

V usage is TRBV30 and J usage is TRBJ2-7; 8 positions match TRBD2. The CDR3 has 14 residues. Unmatched junction bases numbered 12, after V lost 8 bases and J lost 3 bases. The germline V gene has CDR1 GTSNPN and CDR2 SVGIG (reference sequence). The DNA for the CDR3 is TGTGCCCTAGCATCACGGGAGGGCCTCTACGAGCAGTACTTC. Translated, it gives CALASREGLYEQYF.

This chain joins TRBV12-5 and TRBJ2-1; 10 bases map to TRBD2. In germline, CDR1 is LGHNT, CDR2 FRNRAP. The CDR3 spans 14 residues. V lost 8 bases, J lost 5 bases, and 6 bases stayed unmatched. The DNA for the CDR3 is TGTGCTAGTCTTGAAGGACTAGCGGACAATGAGCAGTTCTTC. Protein: CASLEGLADNEQFF. Based on the CDR3 plus reference TRBV12-5 and TRBJ2-1, the full variable domain is DARVTQTPRHKVTEMGQEVTMRCQPILGHNTVFWYRQTMMQGLELLAYFRNRAPLDDSGMPKDRFSAEMPDATLATLKIQPSEPRDSAVYFCASLEGLADNEQFFGPGTRLTVL.

The chain carries TRBV6-5 and TRBJ2-7; no definite D call. The germline CDR1 and CDR2 sequences are MNHEY and SVGAGI. The CDR3 contains 10 residues. The V and J ends lost 9 bases and 6 bases respectively, with 9 bases between them. The CDR3: CASWAGEQYF. CDR3 sequence (DNA): TGTGCCAGTTGGGCTGGCGAGCAGTACTTC.

With respect to this clone: Mismatch with germline at one junction end may stem from a read error. The chain links TRBV13 to TRBJ2-7, with 9 positions matching TRBD1. The CDR3 is made up of 14 amino acids. Germline CDR1 is PRHDT and CDR2 is FYEKMQ (reference sequence). The chain's CDR3 is CASRLGTGFYEQYF. As DNA, the CDR3 is TGTGCCAGCAGGTTAGGGACAGGGTTCTACGAGCAGTACTTC. The full variable domain, its missing parts supplied by reference TRBV13 and TRBJ2-7, is AAGVIQSPRHLIKEKRETATLKCYPIPRHDTVYWYQQGPGQDPQFLISFYEKMQSDKGSIPDRFSAQQFSDYHSELNMSSLELGDSALYFCASRLGTGFYEQYFGPGTRLTVT.

This chain uses TRBV28 with TRBJ1-6, with no clear D. Trimming pared 7 bases from V and 10 bases from J, leaving 14 bases between. This CDR3 is 13 amino acids long. CDR1 and CDR2 (germline): MDHEN, SYDVKM. CDR3 nucleotide sequence: TGTGCCAGCACCTTGGGCCTCCGGTCACCCCTCCACTTT. Its translation is CASTLGLRSPLHF.

J is TRBJ2-2 and V is TRBV27; D is unclear. This CDR3 spans 12 amino acids. V lost 5 bases and J lost 5, with 6 bases in between. CDR1 and CDR2 from the germline V gene are MNHEY and SMNVEV (reference sequence). The CDR3 loop reads CASSHHTGELFF. In DNA form, the CDR3 reads TGTGCCAGCAGTCACCATACCGGGGAGCTGTTTTTT.

The chain has TRBV5-6 and TRBJ2-7; TRBD1 is a possible D gene (7 bases). This CDR3 comprises 14 residues. The germline V and J ends were trimmed by 0 bases and 5 bases, with 12 bases remaining between them. CDR1 SGHDT and CDR2 YYEEEE come from the germline V gene. This chain's CDR3 is CASSLDRGGNEQYF. In nucleotides, the CDR3 is TGTGCCAGCAGCTTGGACAGGGGAGGAAACGAGCAGTACTTC.

The chain carries TRBV9 and TRBJ1-2; D remains ambiguous. Germline V gives CDR1 SGDLS, CDR2 YYNGEE. V was clipped by 7 bases and J by 2 bases, with 15 bases between them. The CDR3 is made up of 14 amino acids. CDR3 DNA sequence: TGTGCCAGCGGTCCGGCATCCCCGAACTATGGCTACACCTTC. This translates into CASGPASPNYGYTF.

The chain couples TRBV28 to TRBJ2-3; D might be TRBD1 (5 bases). This CDR3 is built from 17 residues. Looked up from germline, CDR1 is MDHEN and CDR2 is SYDVKM. V lost 3 bases and J 1 base, leaving 17 bases between the germline ends. The CDR3 nucleotides read TGTGCCAGCAGTTTTGCTCAGGGTCACGCGGGCACAGATACGCAGTATTTT. Encoded protein: CASSFAQGHAGTDTQYF.